Shown below are 24 T cell receptor beta chains from a single sample sequenced in a study of radiotherapy plus CTLA-4 blockade in lung cancer. The data were produced by immunoSEQ multiplex PCR, yet TCRdb's version contains in-frame clones alone and is incomplete. The table includes roughly 42,000 clones, 60% to 80% detected once. The sample consisted of peripheral blood, taken from a patient treated with radiotherapy plus ipilimumab. These receptors were collected from a human donor with non-small cell lung cancer that progressed on radiotherapy plus ipilimumab.

The chain uses TRBV7-9 and TRBJ1-1, with D hard to call. Between the trimmed V and J ends, which lost 5 bases and 5 bases, there was a span of 15 bases. The V gene's germline CDR1 is SEHNR and CDR2 FQNEAQ (reference sequence). This CDR3 is built from 14 residues. CDR3 nucleotide sequence: TGTGCCAGCAGCCCGGGCCTCCCGGGGACTGAAGCTTTCTTT. This translates into CASSPGLPGTEAFF.

This chain uses TRBV5-1 with TRBJ2-1; 9 bases match TRBD2. CDR3 length: 15 residues. V lost 7 bases, J lost 7 bases, and 12 bases stayed unmatched. CDR1 is SGHRS, CDR2 YFSETQ, per germline. CDR3 sequence reads: CASGGGGGADNEQFF. The CDR3 DNA sequence: TGCGCCAGCGGGGGTGGCGGGGGGGCCGATAATGAGCAGTTCTTC.

This CDR3 is CASSYPSSGGAYEQYF. The CDR3 nucleotides are TGTGCCAGCAGTTACCCCTCCAGCGGGGGTGCCTACGAGCAGTACTTC. The chain carries TRBV6-5 and TRBJ2-7; TRBD2 matches at 8 bases. CDR1 is MNHEY and CDR2 is SVGAGI in the germline V gene. With V trimmed by 2 bases and J by 2 bases, 8 bases remained unmatched. The CDR3 runs 16 residues.

CDR3 residues: CASSQGATGRIPYEQYF. The CDR3 DNA follows: TGTGCCAGCAGCCAAGGGGCGACAGGGAGGATTCCCTACGAGCAGTACTTC. V is TRBV14 and J is TRBJ2-7; D is perhaps TRBD1 (7 bases). Trimming took off 1 base at V and 2 bases at J, with 18 bases between the two ends. The CDR3 runs 17 residues. CDR1 is SGHDN, CDR2 FVKESK, per germline.

The gene calls are TRBV7-2 and TRBJ2-1; 9 bases align to TRBD2. V lost 5 bases to trimming and J lost 15 bases; unmatched junction nucleotides: 14. Germline V CDR1 and CDR2: SGHTA, FQGNSA. The CDR3 consists of 14 residues. The CDR3 region has the DNA TGTGCCAGCAGCCCTCCAGGTGGTAGCGGGGGATGGTTCTTC. As protein: CASSPPGGSGGWFF. Complete variable domain (other parts from reference TRBV7-2 and TRBJ2-1): GAGVSQSPSNKVTEKGKDVELRCDPISGHTALYWYRQSLGQGLEFLIYFQGNSAPDKSGLPSDRFSAERTGGSVSTLTIQRTQQEDSAVYLCASSPPGGSGGWFFGPGTRLTVL.

The genes are TRBV7-3 and TRBJ1-1; a weak D match, TRBD1 (6 bases). Germline values: CDR1 SGHTA, CDR2 FQGTGA. The V end was cut by 3 bases, the J end by 5 bases, with 13 bases between. The CDR3 has 14 residues. Here the CDR3 DNA reads TGTGCCAGCAGCTTGGGAACAGGGTCTACTGAAGCTTTCTTT. Residues: CASSLGTGSTEAFF.

This clone appeared once. The V and J genes are TRBV13 and TRBJ1-1; D may be TRBD1 (5 bases). The V gene lost 7 bases and the J gene lost 1 base, with 13 bases spanning the gap. The CDR3 consists of 14 residues. Germline V lookup: CDR1 PRHDT, CDR2 FYEKMQ (reference sequence). This chain's CDR3 is CASTFDSRNTEAFF. DNA of the CDR3: TGTGCCAGCACCTTCGACAGCCGGAACACTGAAGCTTTCTTT.

Here the CDR3 DNA reads TGTGCCAGCAGTCAACCTGACAGGTATAGCAATCAGCCCCAGCATTTT. The encoded protein is CASSQPDRYSNQPQHF. J is TRBJ1-5 and V is TRBV6-6, with a tentative D call TRBD1 (6 bases). CDR3 length: 16 amino acids. V was cut by 5 bases and J by 0 bases, with 14 bases left in between. Germline CDR1 reads MNHNY; CDR2 reads SVGAGI (reference sequence).

The V call is TRBV28, the J call TRBJ2-7, with D tentatively TRBD1 (6 bases). Germline V lookup: CDR1 MDHEN, CDR2 SYDVKM. The CDR3 length is 15 residues. Trimming cost V 3 bases and J 3 bases, with 15 bases left between them. In DNA form, the CDR3 reads TGTGCCAGCAGTTTCGAGAACAGGGAGCTCTACGAGCAGTACTTC. It encodes CASSFENRELYEQYF.

The genes are TRBV7-2 and TRBJ2-1; D might be TRBD1 (5 bases). V shed 6 bases and J shed 10 bases, with 13 bases lying between them. This CDR3 comprises 12 residues. Per the germline V gene, CDR1 is SGHTA and CDR2 is FQGNSA. The CDR3 region is CASSPDTAEQFF. The CDR3, as DNA: TGTGCCAGCAGTCCGGACACAGCAGAGCAGTTCTTC.

Only a few counts were recorded for this clone. The chain employs TRBV4-1 and TRBJ1-2; D gene unclear. The germline V gene encodes CDR1 MGHRA and CDR2 YSYEKL. This CDR3 has 19 amino acids. V lost 0 bases, J lost 1 base, and 21 bases lay in between. The CDR3 spells CASSQESVLRGPDNYGYTF. The CDR3 DNA reads TGCGCCAGCAGCCAAGAGAGTGTTTTGAGAGGTCCCGATAACTATGGCTACACCTTC.

This chain uses TRBV4-2 with TRBJ2-4; weak D call: TRBD1 (5 bases). The ends were cut back, 0 bases at V and 5 bases at J, with 5 bases in the middle. Per germline, CDR1 LGHNA and CDR2 YNFKEQ. The CDR3 is 13 residues long. The CDR3 DNA reads TGTGCCAGCAGCCAAGAGACAGAAAACATTCAGTACTTC. This sequence encodes CASSQETENIQYF.

The chain links TRBV29-1 to TRBJ1-2; TRBD1 is a possible D gene (6 bases). This CDR3 comprises 15 residues. V was clipped by 2 bases and J by 0 bases, with 13 bases between them. Germline assignment: CDR1 SQVTM and CDR2 ANQGSEA. CDR3 DNA sequence: TGCAGCGTTGAAACTGGCAGGGACACTAACTATGGCTACACCTTC. Translating gives CSVETGRDTNYGYTF.

The chain employs TRBV9 and TRBJ1-2; D gene ambiguous. The V end lost 0 bases, the J end lost 5 bases, and 20 bases lay between the germline ends. Germline V gene sequence: CDR1 SGDLS, CDR2 YYNGEE. The CDR3 runs 17 residues. The CDR3 reads CASSVDGQPQALYGYTF. The DNA of the CDR3 is TGTGCCAGCAGCGTAGATGGGCAGCCCCAGGCCTTGTATGGCTACACCTTC. The full variable domain, its missing parts supplied by reference TRBV9 and TRBJ1-2, is DSGVTQTPKHLITATGQRVTLRCSPRSGDLSVYWYQQSLDQGLQFLIQYYNGEERAKGNILERFSAQQFPDLHSELNLSSLELGDSALYFCASSVDGQPQALYGYTFGSGTRLTVV.

Concerning this clone: This sample includes further DNA sequences coding for the same CDR3. V gene TRBV6-4 combines with J gene TRBJ1-2; TRBD1 might be the D (6 bases). The germline V and J ends were trimmed by 3 bases and 0 bases, with 11 bases remaining between them. The CDR3 runs to 15 residues. Germline CDR1 is MRHNA and CDR2 is SNTAGT. In DNA form, the CDR3 reads TGTGCCAGCAGTGAAGGGGCAGGGGCTAACTATGGCTACACCTTC. Protein product: CASSEGAGANYGYTF.

This clone was recorded once. This rearrangement joins TRBV5-1 to TRBJ1-2, with a weak D call TRBD1 (5 bases). Deletions cut 0 bases from V and 4 bases from J, with 22 bases between. Germline V gene lookup returns CDR1 SGHRS and CDR2 YFSETQ. This CDR3 has 18 residues. The CDR3 loop is CASSLAQSLGRRGYGYTF. The CDR3 nucleotides read TGCGCCAGCAGCTTGGCCCAGTCGCTAGGACGGAGGGGCTATGGCTACACCTTC. The variable domain in full, with the rest retrieved from reference TRBV5-1 and TRBJ1-2, is KAGVTQTPRYLIKTRGQQVTLSCSPISGHRSVSWYQQTPGQGLQFLFEYFSETQRNKGNFPGRFSGRQFSNSRSEMNVSTLELGDSALYLCASSLAQSLGRRGYGYTFGSGTRLTVV.

The chain joins TRBV4-2 to TRBJ2-4; D may be TRBD1 (5 bases). The CDR3 totals 13 residues. Germline CDR1 and CDR2: LGHNA and YNFKEQ. V lost 4 bases to trimming and J lost 4 bases, with 8 bases between them. The CDR3 coding sequence is TGTGCCAGCAGCCTACGACAGAAAAACATTCAGTACTTC. This codes for CASSLRQKNIQYF.

The J gene is TRBJ2-1, the V gene TRBV5-4; TRBD1 matches at 7 bases. CDR3 length equals 16 residues. Germline-derived CDR1 and CDR2 are SGHNT and YYREEE (reference sequence). Trimming at V came to 4 bases and at J to 0 bases, leaving 7 bases not matched to a gene. The CDR3 sequence: CASSVYRGNSYNEQFF. The DNA for the CDR3 is TGTGCCAGCAGCGTGTACAGGGGAAACTCCTACAATGAGCAGTTCTTC.

V is TRBV19 and J is TRBJ2-7; TRBD2 matches 7 bases. The CDR3 length is 15 residues. Germline lookup yields CDR1 LNHDA and CDR2 SQIVND (reference sequence). Trimming removed 5 bases from V and 2 bases from J; junction bases left unmatched: 9. The CDR3 DNA reads as TGTGCCAGTAGTGAGATCGGGGGGTCCCCCTACGAGCAGTACTTC. Its protein is CASSEIGGSPYEQYF.

This rearrangement joins TRBV7-3 to TRBJ2-1, with 13 nucleotides matching TRBD2. CDR1 and CDR2 from the germline V gene are SGHTA and FQGTGA. This CDR3 spans 16 amino acids. After removal of 5 bases from V and 8 bases from J, the junction contained 9 bases not matched to a gene. The CDR3 DNA sequence: TGTGCCAGCAGCCCATCACTAGCGGGGGGGCTTCATGAGCAGTTCTTC. It specifies CASSPSLAGGLHEQFF.

This chain connects TRBV25-1 to TRBJ2-1; 14 nucleotides match TRBD2. From germline, CDR1 is MGHDK and CDR2 SYGVNS. The CDR3 extends over 17 amino acids. The ends lost 5 bases at V and 2 bases at J; junction bases unmatched: 5. The chain's CDR3 is CASSPGLAGDTYNEQFF. The CDR3 DNA sequence: TGTGCCAGCAGTCCGGGACTAGCGGGGGACACCTACAATGAGCAGTTCTTC.

This chain uses TRBV16 with TRBJ1-5, with 8 nucleotides matching TRBD1. V lost 3 bases and J lost 6; bases outside the gene matches: 7. Germline lookup yields CDR1 KGHSY and CDR2 FQNENV. The CDR3 runs 15 residues. CDR3 loop: CASSHYTGGGQPQHF. As DNA, the CDR3 is TGTGCCAGCAGCCACTATACAGGGGGTGGTCAGCCCCAGCATTTT.

Here the CDR3 DNA reads TGCGCCAGCAGCTCCCGCCCTAGCGGGGGGGCCAACACAGATACGCAGTATTTT. It is translated as CASSSRPSGGANTDTQYF. This rearrangement joins TRBV5-1 to TRBJ2-3, with 12 bases identical to TRBD2. V was pared by 3 bases and J by 2 bases, with 10 bases of the junction left unmatched. This CDR3 is built from 18 residues. The germline V gene encodes CDR1 SGHRS and CDR2 YFSETQ.

The J gene is TRBJ2-6, the V gene TRBV7-2, with a possible D match to TRBD1 (6 bases). The V and J ends lost 3 bases and 1 base respectively, with 7 bases between them. The length of the CDR3 is 15 residues. Germline CDR1 is SGHTA and CDR2 is FQGNSA. CDR3 nucleotide sequence: TGTGCCAGCAGCTTCAGGGGATCTGGGGCCAACGTCCTGACTTTC. Amino acids: CASSFRGSGANVLTF.